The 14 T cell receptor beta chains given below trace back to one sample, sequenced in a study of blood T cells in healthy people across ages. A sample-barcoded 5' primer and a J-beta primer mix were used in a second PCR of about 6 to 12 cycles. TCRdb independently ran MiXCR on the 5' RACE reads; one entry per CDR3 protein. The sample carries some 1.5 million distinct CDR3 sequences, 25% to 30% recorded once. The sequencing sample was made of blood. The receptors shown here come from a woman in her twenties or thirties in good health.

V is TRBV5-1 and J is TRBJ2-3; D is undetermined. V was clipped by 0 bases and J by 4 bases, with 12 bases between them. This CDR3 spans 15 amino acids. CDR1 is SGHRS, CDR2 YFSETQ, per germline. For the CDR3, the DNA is TGCGCCAGCAGCTTGGCCTCCCCACCGGCAGATACGCAGTATTTT. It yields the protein CASSLASPPADTQYF. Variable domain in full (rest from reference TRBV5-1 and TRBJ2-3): KAGVTQTPRYLIKTRGQQVTLSCSPISGHRSVSWYQQTPGQGLQFLFEYFSETQRNKGNFPGRFSGRQFSNSRSEMNVSTLELGDSALYLCASSLASPPADTQYFGPGTRLTVL.

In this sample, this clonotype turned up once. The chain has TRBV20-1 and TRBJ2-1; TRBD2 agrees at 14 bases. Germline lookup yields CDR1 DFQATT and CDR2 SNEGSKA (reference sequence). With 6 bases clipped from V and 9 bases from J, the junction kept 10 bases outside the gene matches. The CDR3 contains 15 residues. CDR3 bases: TGCAGTGCCAAGTGGGGACTAGCGGGAGAGGGTGAGCAGTTCTTC. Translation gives CSAKWGLAGEGEQFF.

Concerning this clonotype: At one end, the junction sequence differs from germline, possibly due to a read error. CDR3 loop: CATAAYEQYF. As DNA, the CDR3 is TGTGCCACCGCAGCCTATGAGCAGTACTTC. The chain uses TRBV24-1 and TRBJ2-7, with D uncertain. The CDR3 extends over 10 amino acids. Germline lookup yields CDR1 KGHDR and CDR2 SFDVKD.

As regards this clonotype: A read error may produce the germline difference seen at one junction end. The CDR3 nucleotides are TGTGCCAGCAGCCCGGTTAAGGGGCTTCAGCCCCGGCATTTT. Its translation is CASSPVKGLQPRHF. V gene TRBV12-3 or TRBV12-4 combines with J gene TRBJ1-5; a possible D gene is TRBD1 (5 bases). The CDR3 spans 14 residues.

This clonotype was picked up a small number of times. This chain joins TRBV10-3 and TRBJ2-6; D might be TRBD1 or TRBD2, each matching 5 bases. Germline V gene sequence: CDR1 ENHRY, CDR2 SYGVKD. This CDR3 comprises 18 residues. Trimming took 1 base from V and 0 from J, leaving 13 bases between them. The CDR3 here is CAISEWWDPGSGANVLTF. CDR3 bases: TGTGCCATCAGTGAGTGGTGGGACCCAGGCTCTGGGGCCAACGTCCTGACTTTC.

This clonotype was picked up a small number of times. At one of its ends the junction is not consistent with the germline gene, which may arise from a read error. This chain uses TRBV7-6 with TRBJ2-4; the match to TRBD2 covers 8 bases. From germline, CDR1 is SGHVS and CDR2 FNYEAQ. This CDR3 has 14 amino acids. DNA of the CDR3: TGTGCCAGTAGCTTGGGGCGGGAGGAAGAGACCCGGTACTTC. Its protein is CASSLGREEETRYF.

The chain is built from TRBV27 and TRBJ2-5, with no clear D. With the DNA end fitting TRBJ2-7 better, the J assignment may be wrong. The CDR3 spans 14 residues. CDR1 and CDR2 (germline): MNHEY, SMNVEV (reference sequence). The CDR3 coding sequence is TGTGCCAGCAGCTCCTCCCCAGGCACCGGCGAGCAGTACTTC. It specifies CASSSSPGTGEQYF.

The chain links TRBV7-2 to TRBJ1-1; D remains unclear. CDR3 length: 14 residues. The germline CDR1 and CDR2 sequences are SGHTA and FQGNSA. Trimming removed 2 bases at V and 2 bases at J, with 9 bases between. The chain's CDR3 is CASSLHGSNTEAFF. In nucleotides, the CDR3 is TGTGCCAGCAGCTTACACGGATCAAACACTGAAGCTTTCTTT. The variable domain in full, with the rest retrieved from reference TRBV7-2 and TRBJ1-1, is GAGVSQSPSNKVTEKGKDVELRCDPISGHTALYWYRQSLGQGLEFLIYFQGNSAPDKSGLPSDRFSAERTGGSVSTLTIQRTQQEDSAVYLCASSLHGSNTEAFFGQGTRLTVV.

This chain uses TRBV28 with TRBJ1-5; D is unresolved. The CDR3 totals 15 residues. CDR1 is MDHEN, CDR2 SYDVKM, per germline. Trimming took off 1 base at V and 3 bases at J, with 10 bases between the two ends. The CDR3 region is CASSLSGGDNQPQHF. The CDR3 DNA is TGTGCCAGCAGTTTATCCGGCGGAGACAATCAGCCCCAGCATTTT.

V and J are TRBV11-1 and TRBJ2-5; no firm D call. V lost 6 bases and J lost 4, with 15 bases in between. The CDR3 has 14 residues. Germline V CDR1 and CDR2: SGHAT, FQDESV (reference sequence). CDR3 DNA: TGTGCCAGCAGAGGTAGGGTGGAAGGAGAGACCCAGTACTTC. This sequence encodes CASRGRVEGETQYF.

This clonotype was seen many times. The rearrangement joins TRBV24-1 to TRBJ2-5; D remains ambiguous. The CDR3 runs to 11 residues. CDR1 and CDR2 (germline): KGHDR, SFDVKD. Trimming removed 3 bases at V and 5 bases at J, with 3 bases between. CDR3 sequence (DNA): TGTGCCACCAGTGATGGGGAGACCCAGTACTTC. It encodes CATSDGETQYF.

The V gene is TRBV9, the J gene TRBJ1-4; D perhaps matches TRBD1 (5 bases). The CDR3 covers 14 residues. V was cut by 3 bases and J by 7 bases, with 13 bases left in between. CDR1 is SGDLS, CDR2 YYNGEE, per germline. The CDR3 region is CASSARADGEKLFF. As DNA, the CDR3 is TGTGCCAGCAGCGCCAGGGCGGACGGTGAAAAACTGTTTTTT. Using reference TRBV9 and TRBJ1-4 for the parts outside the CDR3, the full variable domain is DSGVTQTPKHLITATGQRVTLRCSPRSGDLSVYWYQQSLDQGLQFLIQYYNGEERAKGNILERFSAQQFPDLHSELNLSSLELGDSALYFCASSARADGEKLFFGSGTQLSVL.

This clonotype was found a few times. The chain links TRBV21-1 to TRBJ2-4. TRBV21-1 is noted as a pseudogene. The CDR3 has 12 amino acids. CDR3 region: CASSKEEHIQYF. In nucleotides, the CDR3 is TGTGCCAGCAGCAAAGAGGAGCACATTCAGTACTTC.

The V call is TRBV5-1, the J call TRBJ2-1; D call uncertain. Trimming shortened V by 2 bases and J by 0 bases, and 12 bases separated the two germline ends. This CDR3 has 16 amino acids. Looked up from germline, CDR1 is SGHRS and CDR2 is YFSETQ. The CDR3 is CASSFGSASSYNEQFF. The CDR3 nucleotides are TGCGCCAGCAGCTTTGGCAGCGCCTCCTCCTACAATGAGCAGTTCTTC.